This entry describes one T cell receptor beta chain. The data were taken from a study of blood T cell repertoires in COVID-19. Sequenced by immunoSEQ multiplex PCR; TCRdb stores in-frame clones only, minus some. The sample includes approximately 670,000 clones, 80% to 90% of them seen just once. CDR3 size: 13 residues. The V end was cut by 6 bases, the J end by 2 bases, with 11 bases between. Looked up from germline, CDR1 is SNHLY and CDR2 is FYNNEI. The sequence derives from a woman between 18 and 29 years old with acute or convalescent COVID-19. This chain uses TRBV2 with TRBJ2-7; maybe TRBD1 (6 bases). The sequenced sample was peripheral blood. This chain's CDR3 is CASSRDNAYEQYF. In DNA, the CDR3 is TGTGCCAGCAGCCGGGACAACGCCTACGAGCAGTACTTC.